This T cell receptor beta chain emerged from a study of OX40 agonist ivuxolimab in advanced cancers. Findings of the study overall: Clonal expansion among partial responders at 0.1-3.0 mg/kg ranked near the lowest.

A remark on this clone: No antigen is known for it.

Sequencing was performed with immunoSEQ multiplex PCR; in TCRdb, only in-frame clones are kept and a portion is missing. The sample records 50,000 to 70,000 clones, roughly 89% being singletons. Individuals having autoimmune disease history or systemic immunosuppression were not enrolled. This TCR derives from an adult with an advanced solid tumor such as melanoma, head and neck, liver or kidney cancer. The sequencing used CD4+ or CD8+ T cells sorted from blood, collected in a trial of the OX40 agonist ivuxolimab.

Here the CDR3 reads CASRTGVRNEQYF. The CDR3 region has the DNA TGTGCCAGCCGGACAGGGGTGAGGAACGAGCAGTACTTC. This chain joins TRBV6-1 and TRBJ2-7; TRBD1 agrees at 9 bases. The CDR3 totals 13 residues. The germline V gene has CDR1 MNHNS and CDR2 SASEGT. The junction had 7 bases not matched to a gene; V was cut back by 8 bases and J by 5 bases.